Below, one TCR beta chain is given with its context. Clones were read by immunoSEQ multiplex PCR, and TCRdb kept only the in-frame ones, dropping some. The sample lists about 480,000 clones, about three quarters occurring once. V was cut by 1 base and J by 1 base, with 10 bases left in between. The V gene's germline CDR1 is SGHRS and CDR2 YFSETQ. The CDR3 runs 15 residues. This entry is derived from a study of shared clonotypes between healthy human individuals. Study as a whole: The donors, two women and three men, were aged 18 to 49.

The J gene is TRBJ2-3, the V gene TRBV5-1, with unresolved D. The clonotype comes from a woman aged 40 to 50 in good health. Some clones in this sample may be carry-over from other donors' samples. Source material: PBMCs. The CDR3 is CASSLWVGGTDTQYF. CDR3 DNA: TGCGCCAGCAGCTTGTGGGTAGGAGGCACAGATACGCAGTATTTT.